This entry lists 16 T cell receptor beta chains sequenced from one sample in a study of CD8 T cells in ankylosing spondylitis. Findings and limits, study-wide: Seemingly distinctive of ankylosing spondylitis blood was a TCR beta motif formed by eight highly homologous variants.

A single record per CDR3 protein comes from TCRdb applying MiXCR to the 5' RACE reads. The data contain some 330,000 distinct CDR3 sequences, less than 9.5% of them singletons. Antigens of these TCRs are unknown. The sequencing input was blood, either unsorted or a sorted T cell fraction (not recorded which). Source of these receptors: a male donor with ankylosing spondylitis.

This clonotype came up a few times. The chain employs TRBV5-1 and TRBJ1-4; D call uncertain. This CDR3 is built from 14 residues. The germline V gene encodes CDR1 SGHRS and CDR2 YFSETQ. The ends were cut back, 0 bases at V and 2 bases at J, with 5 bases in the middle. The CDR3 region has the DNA TGCGCCAGCAGCTTGGAGCCTACTAATGAAAAACTGTTTTTT. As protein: CASSLEPTNEKLFF.

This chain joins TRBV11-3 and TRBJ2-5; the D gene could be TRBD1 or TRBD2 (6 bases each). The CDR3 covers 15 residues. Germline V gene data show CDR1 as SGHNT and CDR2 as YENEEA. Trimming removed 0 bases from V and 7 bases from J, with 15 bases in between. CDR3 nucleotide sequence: TGTGCCAGCAGCTTAGAGCAGGGGACTTTGGCGACCCAGTACTTC. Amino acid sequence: CASSLEQGTLATQYF.

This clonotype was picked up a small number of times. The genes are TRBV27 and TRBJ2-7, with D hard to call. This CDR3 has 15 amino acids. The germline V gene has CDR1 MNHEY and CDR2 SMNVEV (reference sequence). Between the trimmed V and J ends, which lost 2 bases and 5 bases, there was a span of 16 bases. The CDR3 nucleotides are TGTGCCAGCAGTTTAAGGTCCAGCCTCTACGACGAGCAGTACTTC. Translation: CASSLRSSLYDEQYF.

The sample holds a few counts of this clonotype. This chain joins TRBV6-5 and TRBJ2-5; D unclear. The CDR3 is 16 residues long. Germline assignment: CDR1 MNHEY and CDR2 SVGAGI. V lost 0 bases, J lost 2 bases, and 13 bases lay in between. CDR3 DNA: TGTGCCAGCAGTTACTCGACTGCGGCAGTGCAAGAGACCCAGTACTTC. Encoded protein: CASSYSTAAVQETQYF.

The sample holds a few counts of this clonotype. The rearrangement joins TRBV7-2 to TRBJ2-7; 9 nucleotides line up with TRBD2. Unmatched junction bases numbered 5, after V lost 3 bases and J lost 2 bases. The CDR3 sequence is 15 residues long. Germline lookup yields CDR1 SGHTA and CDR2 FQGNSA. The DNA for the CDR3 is TGTGCCAGCAGCTTCACGGCGGGAGGGACCTACGAGCAGTACTTC. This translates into CASSFTAGGTYEQYF.

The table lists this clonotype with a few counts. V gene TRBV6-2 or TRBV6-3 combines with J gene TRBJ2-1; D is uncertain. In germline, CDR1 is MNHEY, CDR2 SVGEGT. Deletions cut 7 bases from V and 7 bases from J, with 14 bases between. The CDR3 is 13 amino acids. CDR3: CASKGTAGNEQFF. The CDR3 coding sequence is TGTGCCAGCAAAGGAACCGCTGGAAATGAGCAGTTCTTC.

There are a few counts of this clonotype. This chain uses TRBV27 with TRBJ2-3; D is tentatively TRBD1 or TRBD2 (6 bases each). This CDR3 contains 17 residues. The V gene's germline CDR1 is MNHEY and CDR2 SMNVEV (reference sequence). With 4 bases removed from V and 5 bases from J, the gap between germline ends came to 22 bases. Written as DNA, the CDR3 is TGTGCCAGCAGTTGGGGTCATGTGGGGGGCGGGATAGATACGCAGTATTTT. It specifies CASSWGHVGGGIDTQYF.

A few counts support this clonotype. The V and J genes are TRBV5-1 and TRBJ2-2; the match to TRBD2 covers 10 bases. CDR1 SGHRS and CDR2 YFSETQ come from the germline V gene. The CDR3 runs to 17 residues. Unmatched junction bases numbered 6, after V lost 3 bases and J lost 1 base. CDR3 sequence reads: CASSSRGLARNTGELFF. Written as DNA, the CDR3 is TGCGCCAGCAGCTCACGGGGACTAGCGAGGAACACCGGGGAGCTGTTTTTT.

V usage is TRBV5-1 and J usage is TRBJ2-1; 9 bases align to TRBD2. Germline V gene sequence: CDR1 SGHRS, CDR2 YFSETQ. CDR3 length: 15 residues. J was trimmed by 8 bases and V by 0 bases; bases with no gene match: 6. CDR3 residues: CASSLVSGRIDEQFF. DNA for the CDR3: TGCGCCAGCAGCTTGGTTAGCGGGAGAATCGATGAGCAGTTCTTC.

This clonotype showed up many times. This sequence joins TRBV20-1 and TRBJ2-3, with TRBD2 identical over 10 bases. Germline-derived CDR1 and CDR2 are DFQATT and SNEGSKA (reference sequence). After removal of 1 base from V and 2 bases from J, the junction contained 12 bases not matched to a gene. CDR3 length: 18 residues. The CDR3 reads CSARGGFQLAGFTDTQYF. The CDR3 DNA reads TGCAGTGCTAGAGGGGGATTCCAACTAGCGGGATTCACAGATACGCAGTATTTT.

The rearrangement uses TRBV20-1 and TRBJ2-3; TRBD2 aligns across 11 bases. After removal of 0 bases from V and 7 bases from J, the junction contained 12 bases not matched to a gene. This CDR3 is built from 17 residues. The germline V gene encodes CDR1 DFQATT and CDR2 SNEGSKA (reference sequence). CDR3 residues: CSARDPRLAGIRNTQYF. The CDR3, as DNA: TGCAGTGCTAGAGATCCACGACTAGCGGGAATCCGCAATACGCAGTATTTT.

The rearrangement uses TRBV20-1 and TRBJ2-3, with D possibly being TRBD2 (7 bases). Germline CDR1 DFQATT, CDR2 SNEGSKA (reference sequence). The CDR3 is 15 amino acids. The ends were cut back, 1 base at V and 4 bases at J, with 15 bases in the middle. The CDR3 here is CSARAPRGGSDTQYF. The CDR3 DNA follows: TGCAGTGCTAGAGCTCCTAGGGGGGGATCAGATACGCAGTATTTT.

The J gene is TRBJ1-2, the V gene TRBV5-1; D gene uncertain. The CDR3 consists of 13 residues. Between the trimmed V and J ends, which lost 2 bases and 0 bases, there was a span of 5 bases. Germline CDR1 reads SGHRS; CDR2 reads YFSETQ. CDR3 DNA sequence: TGCGCCAGCAGCTTTGATCCTAACTATGGCTACACCTTC. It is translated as CASSFDPNYGYTF.

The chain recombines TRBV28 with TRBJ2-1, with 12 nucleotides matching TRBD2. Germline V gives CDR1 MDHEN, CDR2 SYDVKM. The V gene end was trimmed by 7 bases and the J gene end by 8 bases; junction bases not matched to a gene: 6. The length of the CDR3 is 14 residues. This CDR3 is CASTLAGGPDEQFF. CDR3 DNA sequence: TGTGCCAGCACCCTAGCGGGAGGGCCTGATGAGCAGTTCTTC.

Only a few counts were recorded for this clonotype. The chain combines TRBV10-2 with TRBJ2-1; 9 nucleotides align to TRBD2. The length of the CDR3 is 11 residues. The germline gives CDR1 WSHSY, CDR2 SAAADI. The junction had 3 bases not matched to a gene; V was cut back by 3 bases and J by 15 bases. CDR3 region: CASSDGGRGFF. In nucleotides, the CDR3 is TGCGCCAGCAGTGATGGCGGGAGGGGGTTCTTC.

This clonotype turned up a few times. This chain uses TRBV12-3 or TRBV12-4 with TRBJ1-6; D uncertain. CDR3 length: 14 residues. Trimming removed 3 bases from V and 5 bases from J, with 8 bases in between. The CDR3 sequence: CASSLAQHNSPLHF. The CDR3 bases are TGTGCCAGCAGTTTGGCGCAGCATAATTCACCCCTCCACTTT.